Listed here are 16 T cell receptor beta chains from one sample, sequenced in a study of control samples from healthy donors and cancer patients. Clones were sequenced by immunoSEQ multiplex PCR, and TCRdb holds only the in-frame ones, with some missing. This sample has 70,000 to 85,000 clones, with around 80% found just once. The material sequenced was PBMCs. The receptors derive from a man aged 55-75 years with head and neck cancer.

This clone is a singleton in its sample. The chain employs TRBV14 and TRBJ1-3, with 9 bases fitting TRBD1. The CDR3 sequence is 15 residues long. The V segment lost 4 bases and the J segment 8 bases; nucleotides outside the gene matches: 9. Germline V gives CDR1 SGHDN, CDR2 FVKESK. The DNA for the CDR3 is TGTGCCAGCAGCCCCTTGGGGACAGGGAGCGACACCATATATTTT. This gives the protein CASSPLGTGSDTIYF.

The V gene is TRBV9, the J gene TRBJ2-2, with 12 positions matching TRBD2. The germline V gene has CDR1 SGDLS and CDR2 YYNGEE. The J segment lost 3 bases and the V segment lost 4 bases, leaving 10 bases of the junction unmatched. This CDR3 is built from 18 residues. This chain's CDR3 is CASSPHITSGRHTGELFF. The CDR3 coding sequence is TGTGCCAGCAGCCCTCATATTACTAGCGGGAGGCACACCGGGGAGCTGTTTTTT.

The chain has TRBV7-9 and TRBJ1-2; 7 bases agree with TRBD1. V lost 3 bases to trimming and J lost 0 bases; unmatched junction nucleotides: 7. This CDR3 region has 16 residues. Germline V lookup: CDR1 SEHNR, CDR2 FQNEAQ (reference sequence). CDR3 protein: CASSFWTGRANYGYTF. As DNA, the CDR3 is TGTGCCAGCAGCTTCTGGACAGGCCGAGCTAACTATGGCTACACCTTC. Supplemented by reference TRBV7-9 and TRBJ1-2, the full variable domain reads DTGVSQNPRHKITKRGQNVTFRCDPISEHNRLYWYRQTLGQGPEFLTYFQNEAQLEKSRLLSDRFSAERPKGSFSTLEIQRTEQGDSAMYLCASSFWTGRANYGYTFGSGTRLTVV.

J is TRBJ1-1 and V is TRBV10-1, with 8 positions matching TRBD1. The germline V gene encodes CDR1 WNHNN and CDR2 SYGVQD (reference sequence). The V segment lost 4 bases and the J segment 6 bases; nucleotides outside the gene matches: 10. The CDR3 is 15 residues long. This CDR3 reads CASSASWTGSPEAFF. CDR3 in DNA: TGCGCCAGCAGTGCATCTTGGACAGGGAGTCCTGAAGCTTTCTTT.

The chain employs TRBV6-1 and TRBJ2-3, with TRBD1 matching 7 bases. The CDR3 runs to 16 residues. V lost 4 bases and J lost 2; bases outside the gene matches: 9. From germline, CDR1 is MNHNS and CDR2 SASEGT. CDR3 loop: CASSVLDRVFTDTQYF. DNA for the CDR3: TGTGCCAGCAGTGTCCTCGACAGGGTTTTCACAGATACGCAGTATTTT.

The chain carries TRBV2 and TRBJ1-5; TRBD1 agrees at 7 bases. The trim removed 5 bases at V and 3 bases at J, leaving 4 bases unmatched. The CDR3 runs 14 residues. The germline V gene has CDR1 SNHLY and CDR2 FYNNEI. In nucleotides, the CDR3 is TGTGCCAGCAGTTACAGGGGCACCAATCAGCCCCAGCATTTT. Translated: CASSYRGTNQPQHF.

The chain couples TRBV19 to TRBJ2-1; 9 nucleotides align to TRBD2. This CDR3 is 15 amino acids long. V trimming: 7 bases; J trimming: 7 bases; junction bases outside the gene matches: 11. Germline CDR1 and CDR2: LNHDA and SQIVND (reference sequence). The CDR3 DNA is TGTGCCAGTATCCTTTCTAGCGGGAATTGGAATGAGCAGTTCTTC. Translating gives CASILSSGNWNEQFF.

The chain employs TRBV6-2 or TRBV6-3 and TRBJ2-7, with 8 bases matching TRBD2. The CDR3 has 18 residues. Germline lookup yields CDR1 MNHEY and CDR2 SVGEGT. Trimming cost V 4 bases and J 3 bases; bases outside gene matches: 17. The CDR3 is CASSFSGTSTRGYYEQYF. DNA for the CDR3: TGTGCCAGCAGTTTCTCCGGGACTAGTACCCGTGGATACTACGAGCAGTACTTC.

The V and J genes are TRBV7-9 and TRBJ2-5, with D tentatively TRBD2 (6 bases). Between the trimmed V and J ends, which lost 11 bases and 5 bases, there was a span of 15 bases. Germline lookup yields CDR1 SEHNR and CDR2 FQNEAQ (reference sequence). There are 12 residues in the CDR3. DNA for the CDR3: TGTGCCGGAAGAGGAGGGAGCGAGACCCAGTACTTC. Translated: CAGRGGSETQYF.

This chain connects TRBV10-1 to TRBJ1-1, with D possibly being TRBD1 (5 bases). The germline V and J ends were trimmed by 5 bases and 6 bases, with 16 bases remaining between them. In germline, CDR1 is WNHNN, CDR2 SYGVQD (reference sequence). The CDR3 extends over 14 amino acids. The CDR3 DNA is TGCGCCAGCAGTCAACCTAGTGGGACCGCTGAAGCTTTCTTT. Translation gives CASSQPSGTAEAFF.

The gene calls are TRBV3-1 (or the pseudogene TRBV3-2) and TRBJ2-1; D unclear. This CDR3 has 12 amino acids. V was clipped by 1 base and J by 9 bases, with 7 bases between them. Germline values: CDR1 LGHDT, CDR2 YNNKEL (reference sequence). CDR3 nucleotides: TGTGCCAGCAGCCAAGTTACCCGTGAGCAGTTCTTC. It specifies CASSQVTREQFF.

This rearrangement joins TRBV25-1 to TRBJ2-5; TRBD1 aligns across 8 bases. Trimming removed 8 bases from V and 2 bases from J; junction bases left unmatched: 10. In germline, CDR1 is MGHDK, CDR2 SYGVNS. This CDR3 spans 15 amino acids. CDR3 region: CASGPAQGDQETQYF. DNA for the CDR3: TGTGCCAGCGGGCCCGCACAGGGGGATCAAGAGACCCAGTACTTC.

The V call is TRBV18, the J call TRBJ1-2; maybe TRBD1 (5 bases). This CDR3 comprises 14 residues. V dropped 1 base and J dropped 1 base, with 7 bases sitting between them. Germline V gene lookup returns CDR1 KGHSH and CDR2 LQKENI. The CDR3 sequence: CASSPRGGNYGYTF. DNA of the CDR3: TGTGCCAGCTCACCACGGGGCGGTAACTATGGCTACACCTTC.

The V call is TRBV2, the J call TRBJ2-7; TRBD2 matches at 7 bases. Germline-derived CDR1 and CDR2 are SNHLY and FYNNEI. Germline trimming cut 8 bases from V and 7 bases from J; bases unmatched to any gene: 8. The CDR3 is 12 amino acids. The CDR3 sequence is CASHELAWEQYF. CDR3 bases: TGTGCCAGCCACGAACTAGCGTGGGAGCAGTACTTC.

The rearrangement uses TRBV5-4 and TRBJ2-3; the match to TRBD1 covers 7 bases. The junction had 5 bases not matched to a gene; V was cut back by 2 bases and J by 5 bases. The germline V gene encodes CDR1 SGHNT and CDR2 YYREEE (reference sequence). This CDR3 spans 14 amino acids. As DNA, the CDR3 is TGTGCCAGCAGCTTTCGACAGGGAAGAGATACGCAGTATTTT. This encodes CASSFRQGRDTQYF. The full variable domain, rest sourced from reference TRBV5-4 and TRBJ2-3, is ETGVTQSPTHLIKTRGQQVTLRCSSQSGHNTVSWYQQALGQGPQFIFQYYREEENGRGNFPPRFSGLQFPNYSSELNVNALELDDSALYLCASSFRQGRDTQYFGPGTRLTVL.

The V and J genes are TRBV9 and TRBJ2-1; D not certain. Germline V lookup: CDR1 SGDLS, CDR2 YYNGEE. Trimming cost V 4 bases and J 2 bases, with 4 bases left between them. The CDR3 has 12 amino acids. CDR3 region: CASSHTYNEQFF. The CDR3 DNA reads as TGTGCCAGCAGCCACACCTACAATGAGCAGTTCTTC.